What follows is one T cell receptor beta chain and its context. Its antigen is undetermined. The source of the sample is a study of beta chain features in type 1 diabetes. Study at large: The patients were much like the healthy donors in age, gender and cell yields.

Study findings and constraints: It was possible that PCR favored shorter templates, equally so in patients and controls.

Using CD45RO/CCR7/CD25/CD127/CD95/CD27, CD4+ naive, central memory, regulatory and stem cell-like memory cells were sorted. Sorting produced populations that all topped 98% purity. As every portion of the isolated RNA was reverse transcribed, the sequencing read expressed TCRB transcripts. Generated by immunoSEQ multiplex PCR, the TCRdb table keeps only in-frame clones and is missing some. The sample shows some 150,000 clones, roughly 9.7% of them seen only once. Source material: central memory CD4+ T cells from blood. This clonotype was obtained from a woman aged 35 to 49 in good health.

CDR3 DNA: TGTGCCAGTAGTAATCATTTTGGGGCACAAAGCTCCTACGAGCAGTACTTC. Translated, it gives CASSNHFGAQSSYEQYF. The chain carries TRBV19 and TRBJ2-7; TRBD1 is a possible D gene (5 bases). Germline CDR1 reads LNHDA; CDR2 reads SQIVND (reference sequence). Trimming cost V 4 bases and J 0 bases, with 19 bases left between them. The CDR3 is 17 residues long.